This TCR beta chain was found in a study of cytomegalovirus exposure and HLA in healthy donors. Study-level points and caveats: A later analysis linked a missense variant in DCLRE1C to the trimming of TCR beta V and J genes.

The PCR used 60 Vbeta and 13 Jbeta primers. The assay was immunoSEQ multiplex PCR, and TCRdb's table has in-frame clones only and misses some. The sample has about 150,000 clones, roughly 77% seen once; the top ten hold over 4%. With regard to this clone: Its antigen is not identified.

CDR1 is LNHNV and CDR2 is YYDKDF in the germline V gene (reference sequence). This CDR3 has 16 amino acids. V lost 1 base and J lost 7; bases outside the gene matches: 12. This clonotype was obtained from a young man in good health. The chain uses TRBV15 and TRBJ2-7, with 8 bases lining up with TRBD2. Sequenced sample: PBMCs. CDR3 sequence (DNA): TGTGCCACCAGCAGAGCGGGGGGAGCGGGAGCTCTGGAGCAGTACTTC. As protein: CATSRAGGAGALEQYF.